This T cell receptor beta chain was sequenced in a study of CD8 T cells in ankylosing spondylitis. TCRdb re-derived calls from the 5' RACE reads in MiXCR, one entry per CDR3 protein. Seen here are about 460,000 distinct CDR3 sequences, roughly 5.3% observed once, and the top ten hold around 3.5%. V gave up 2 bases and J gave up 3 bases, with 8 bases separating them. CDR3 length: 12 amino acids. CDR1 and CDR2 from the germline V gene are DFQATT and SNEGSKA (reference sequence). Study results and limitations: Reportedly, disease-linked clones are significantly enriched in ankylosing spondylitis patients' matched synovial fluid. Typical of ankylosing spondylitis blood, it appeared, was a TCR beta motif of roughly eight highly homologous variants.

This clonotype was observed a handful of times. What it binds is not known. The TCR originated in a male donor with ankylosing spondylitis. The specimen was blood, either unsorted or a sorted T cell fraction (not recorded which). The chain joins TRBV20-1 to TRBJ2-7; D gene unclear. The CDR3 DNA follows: TGCAGTGCTAGAAAGGCAGTCTACGAGCAGTACTTC. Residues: CSARKAVYEQYF.